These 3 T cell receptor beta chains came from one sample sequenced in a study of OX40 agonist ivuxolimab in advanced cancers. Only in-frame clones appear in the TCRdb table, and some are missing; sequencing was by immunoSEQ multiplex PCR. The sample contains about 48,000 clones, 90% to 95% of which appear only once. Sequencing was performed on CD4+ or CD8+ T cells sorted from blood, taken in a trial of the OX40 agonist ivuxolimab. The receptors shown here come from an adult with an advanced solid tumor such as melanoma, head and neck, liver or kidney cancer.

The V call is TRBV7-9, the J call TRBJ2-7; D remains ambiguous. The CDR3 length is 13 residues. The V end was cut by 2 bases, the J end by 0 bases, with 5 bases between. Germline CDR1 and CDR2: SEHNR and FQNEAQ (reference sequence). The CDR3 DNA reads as TGTGCCAGCAGCTTACCATCCTCCTACGAGCAGTACTTC. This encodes CASSLPSSYEQYF.

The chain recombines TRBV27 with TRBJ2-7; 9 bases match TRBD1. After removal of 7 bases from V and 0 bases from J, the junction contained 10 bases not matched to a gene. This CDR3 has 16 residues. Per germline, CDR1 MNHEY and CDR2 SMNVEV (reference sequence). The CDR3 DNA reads TGTGCCAGCACCCCGGGACAGGGACGATCCTCCTACGAGCAGTACGTC. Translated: CASTPGQGRSSYEQYV.

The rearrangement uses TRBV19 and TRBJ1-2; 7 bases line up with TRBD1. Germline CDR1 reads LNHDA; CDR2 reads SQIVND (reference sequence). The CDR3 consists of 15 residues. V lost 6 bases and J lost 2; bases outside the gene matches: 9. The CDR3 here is CASSRGQVKNYGYTF. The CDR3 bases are TGTGCCAGTAGCCGCGGACAGGTGAAAAACTATGGCTACACCTTC.